The 5 T cell receptor beta chains listed next were all sequenced from one sample in a study of blood T cells in healthy people across ages. A second about 7 to 11 cycle PCR used barcoded and J-beta primers. TCRdb ran MiXCR on the 5' RACE reads and lists one entry per CDR3 protein. The sample gives over 600,000 distinct CDR3 sequences, about 45% of which show up once; roughly 20% is in the top ten. The sample was blood. All receptors come from a man older than 75 in good health.

V is TRBV29-1 and J is TRBJ2-7; the D is unclear. The CDR3 spans 11 residues. Deletions cut 2 bases from V and 4 bases from J, with 6 bases between. In germline, CDR1 is SQVTM, CDR2 ANQGSEA. The CDR3 here is CSVEQEYEQYF. The CDR3 nucleotides are TGCAGCGTTGAACAGGAGTACGAGCAGTACTTC.

Concerning this clonotype: A much larger clone sits a single nucleotide away, making a read error possible. J is TRBJ1-2 and V is TRBV12-3 or TRBV12-4; possible D gene TRBD1, 5 bases. The CDR3 has 12 residues. For the CDR3, the DNA is TGTGTCAGCAGTTGGGGGACGGATGGCTACACCTTC. The encoded protein is CVSSWGTDGYTF.

The chain carries TRBV10-3 and TRBJ2-5; 10 bases agree with TRBD1. With the DNA end fitting TRBJ2-7 better, the J assignment may be wrong. This CDR3 is built from 13 residues. Germline CDR1 ENHRY, CDR2 SYGVKD. CDR3 sequence reads: CAIRTGGSYEQYF. The CDR3 region has the DNA TGTGCCATCCGGACAGGGGGCTCCTACGAGCAGTACTTC.

This clonotype was picked up one time. J is TRBJ1-5 and V is TRBV28, with TRBD1 matching over 8 bases. The CDR3 is 14 amino acids. CDR1 and CDR2 (germline): MDHEN, SYDVKM. Trimming cost V 3 bases and J 6 bases; bases outside gene matches: 4. For the CDR3, the DNA is TGTGCCAGCAGTTTCCACAGGGGGGTTCAGCCCCAGCATTTT. Translated: CASSFHRGVQPQHF.

This clonotype was observed a handful of times. This sequence joins TRBV20-1 and TRBJ2-3, with D possibly being TRBD2 (6 bases). The CDR3 spans 16 residues. Germline lookup yields CDR1 DFQATT and CDR2 SNEGSKA (reference sequence). The ends were cut back, 3 bases at V and 4 bases at J, with 20 bases in the middle. In nucleotides, the CDR3 is TGCAGTGCTAGGGGGGTTGGGACTGGGAGCGCAGATACGCAGTATTTT. Protein product: CSARGVGTGSADTQYF.